Each of the 5 T cell receptor beta chains below was sequenced from the same sample in a study of blood T cells in healthy people across ages (dated by TCRdb to 2014 to 2015). Library method: 5' RACE. Instrument on record: Illumina HiSeq 2500. The second PCR ran for about 6 to 12 cycles and used a J-beta primer mix along with a sample-barcoded 5' primer. TCRdb took the public reads, trimmed them with fastp at Q25, ran MiXCR for clone calling and kept in-frame beta chains. Rows are combined by CDR3 protein, so each entry shows the most common genes and DNA. This sample is represented by approximately 600,000 distinct CDR3 sequences; roughly three fifths of them were singletons. Together, the top ten hold 30% to 45% of the sample. Sequenced: blood. All receptors derive from a man in his sixties in good health.

V usage is TRBV10-3 and J usage is TRBJ2-1; TRBD1 matches 8 bases. The CDR3 is made up of 14 amino acids. Germline trimming cut 4 bases from V and 10 bases from J; bases unmatched to any gene: 9. Germline assignment: CDR1 ENHRY and CDR2 SYGVKD. CDR3 nucleotides: TGTGCCATCAGTGGGCGAGACAGGGGACGCGAGCAGTTCTTC. It codes for CAISGRDRGREQFF.

The chain has TRBV28 and TRBJ2-7, with no clear D. With 4 bases removed from V and 7 bases from J, the gap between germline ends came to 23 bases. The V gene's germline CDR1 is MDHEN and CDR2 SYDVKM. This CDR3 region has 16 residues. As DNA, the CDR3 is TGTGCCAGCAGTTCCTCCGGAGATAGATTCAGCTGGGAGCAGTACTTC. Protein: CASSSSGDRFSWEQYF.

The chain links TRBV3-1 to TRBJ2-3; 8 bases match TRBD1. The CDR3 is made up of 16 amino acids. The trim removed 4 bases at V and 4 bases at J, leaving 10 bases unmatched. Germline V gene lookup returns CDR1 LGHDT and CDR2 YNNKEL (reference sequence). CDR3 DNA sequence: TGTGCCAGCAGCCGTCGGACAGGGAATTTAGCAGATACGCAGTATTTT. The encoded protein is CASSRRTGNLADTQYF.

The table lists this clonotype with a few counts. The chain employs TRBV29-1 and TRBJ2-5; tentatively, D is TRBD1 (5 bases). Germline lookup yields CDR1 SQVTM and CDR2 ANQGSEA. Trimming left V 6 bases short and J 7 bases short, with 18 bases between. The CDR3 loop spans 13 amino acids. CDR3 region: CSVGWTTRVTQYF. The CDR3 coding sequence is TGCAGCGTGGGGTGGACGACCAGGGTGACCCAGTACTTC.

The genes are TRBV4-3 and TRBJ2-1; D tentatively reads TRBD1 or TRBD2 (6 bases each). Deletions cut 2 bases from V and 12 bases from J, with 23 bases between. The CDR3 runs 16 residues. The V gene's germline CDR1 is LGHNA and CDR2 YSLEER. The CDR3 DNA is TGCGCCAGCAGCCAAACTGGGGGGCCGGCAGTCCATTGGCAGTTCTTC. Its protein product is CASSQTGGPAVHWQFF.